This T cell receptor beta chain was observed in a study of blood T cell repertoires in COVID-19. Trimming took off 3 bases at V and 6 bases at J, with 9 bases between the two ends. This CDR3 comprises 12 residues. CDR1 and CDR2 (germline): MNHNS, SASEGT. The data were produced by immunoSEQ multiplex PCR, yet TCRdb's version contains in-frame clones alone and is incomplete. Of about 250,000 clones listed, less than 90% are singletons. The receptor was derived from a woman aged 40 to 50 who had recovered from COVID-19. The specimen was peripheral blood. This chain links TRBV6-1 with TRBJ2-7, with D maybe TRBD1 (5 bases). CDR3 sequence (DNA): TGTGCCAGCAGTGAGGCAGGGCGCGAGCAGTACTTC. Protein product: CASSEAGREQYF.